The clone carrying this T cell receptor (beta chain) was seen a single time. These data are taken from a study of technical replicates of blood from a few donors. Only in-frame clones appear in the TCRdb table, and some are missing; sequencing was by immunoSEQ multiplex PCR. The sample consists of tens of thousands of clones, roughly 98% of them appearing once. The CDR3 spans 11 residues. The germline V and J ends were trimmed by 5 bases and 2 bases, with 7 bases remaining between them. The V gene's germline CDR1 is DFQATT and CDR2 SNEGSKA (reference sequence). The TCR was taken from a human donor in good health. Material: T cells isolated from PBMCs. This chain links TRBV20-1 with TRBJ2-7, with a weak D call TRBD1 (6 bases). The DNA of the CDR3 is TGCAGTGCTCACAGGGCCTACGAGCAGTACTTC. This gives the protein CSAHRAYEQYF.